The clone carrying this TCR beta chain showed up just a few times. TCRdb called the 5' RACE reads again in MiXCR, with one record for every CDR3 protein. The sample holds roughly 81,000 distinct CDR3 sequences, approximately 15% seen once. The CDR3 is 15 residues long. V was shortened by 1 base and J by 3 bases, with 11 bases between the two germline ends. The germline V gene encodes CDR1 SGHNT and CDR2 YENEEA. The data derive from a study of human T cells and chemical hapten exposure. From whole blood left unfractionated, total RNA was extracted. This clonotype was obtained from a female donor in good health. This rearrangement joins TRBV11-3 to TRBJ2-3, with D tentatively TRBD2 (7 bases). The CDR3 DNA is TGTGCCAGCAGCTTAGGGAGCGGGACAACAGATACGCAGTATTTT. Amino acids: CASSLGSGTTDTQYF. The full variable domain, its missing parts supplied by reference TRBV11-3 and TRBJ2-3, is EAGVVQSPRYKIIEKKQPVAFWCNPISGHNTLYWYLQNLGQGPELLIRYENEEAVDDSQLPKDRFSAERLKGVDSTLKIQPAELGDSAVYLCASSLGSGTTDTQYFGPGTRLTVL.